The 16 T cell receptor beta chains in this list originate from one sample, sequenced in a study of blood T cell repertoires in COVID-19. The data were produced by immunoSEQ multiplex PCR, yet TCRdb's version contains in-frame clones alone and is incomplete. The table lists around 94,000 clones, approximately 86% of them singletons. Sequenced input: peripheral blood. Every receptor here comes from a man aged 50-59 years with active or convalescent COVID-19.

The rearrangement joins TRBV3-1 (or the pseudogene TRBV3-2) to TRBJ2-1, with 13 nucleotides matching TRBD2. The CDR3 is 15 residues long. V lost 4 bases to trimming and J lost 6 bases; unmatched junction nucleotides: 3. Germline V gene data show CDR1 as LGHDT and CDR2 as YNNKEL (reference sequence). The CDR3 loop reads CASSRTSGGGNEQFF. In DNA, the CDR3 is TGTGCCAGCAGCCGGACTAGCGGGGGAGGCAATGAGCAGTTCTTC.

The CDR3 reads CASISRAGAYNEQFF. CDR3 nucleotides: TGTGCCAGCATCTCCCGAGCGGGGGCTTACAATGAGCAGTTCTTC. This chain uses TRBV7-2 with TRBJ2-1, with 8 bases lining up with TRBD2. CDR3 length: 15 residues. CDR1 is SGHTA, CDR2 FQGNSA, per germline. Unmatched junction bases numbered 9, after V lost 7 bases and J lost 4 bases.

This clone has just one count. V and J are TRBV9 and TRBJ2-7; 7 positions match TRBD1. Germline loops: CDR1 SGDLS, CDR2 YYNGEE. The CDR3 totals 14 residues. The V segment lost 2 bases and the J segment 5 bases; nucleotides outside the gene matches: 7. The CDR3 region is CASSVSTGNHEQYF. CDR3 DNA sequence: TGTGCCAGCAGCGTCTCGACAGGGAACCACGAGCAGTACTTC.

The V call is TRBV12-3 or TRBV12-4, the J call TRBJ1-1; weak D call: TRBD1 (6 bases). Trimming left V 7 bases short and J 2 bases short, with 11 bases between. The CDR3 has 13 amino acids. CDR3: CASNRQENTEAFF. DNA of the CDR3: TGTGCCAGCAATCGACAGGAAAACACTGAAGCTTTCTTT.

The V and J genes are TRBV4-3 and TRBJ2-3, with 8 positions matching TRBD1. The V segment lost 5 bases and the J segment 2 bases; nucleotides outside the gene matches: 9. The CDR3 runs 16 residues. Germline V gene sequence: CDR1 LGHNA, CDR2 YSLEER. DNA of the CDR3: TGCGCCAGCAGCAACCAGGACAGGGTACCCACAGATACGCAGTATTTT. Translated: CASSNQDRVPTDTQYF.

CDR3 sequence: CASCRGLALNEQFF. The CDR3 coding sequence is TGTGCCAGCTGTAGGGGACTAGCTTTAAATGAGCAGTTCTTC. The chain combines TRBV6-5 with TRBJ2-1; 9 bases line up with TRBD2. Germline values: CDR1 MNHEY, CDR2 SVGAGI. The CDR3 sequence is 14 residues long. V shed 8 bases, J shed 7 bases, and the junction held 9 bases outside the gene matches.

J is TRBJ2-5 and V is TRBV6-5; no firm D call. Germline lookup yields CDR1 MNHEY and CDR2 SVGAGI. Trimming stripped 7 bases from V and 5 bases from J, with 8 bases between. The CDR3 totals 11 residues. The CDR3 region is CASNLWETQYF. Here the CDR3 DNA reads TGTGCCAGCAACCTATGGGAGACCCAGTACTTC.

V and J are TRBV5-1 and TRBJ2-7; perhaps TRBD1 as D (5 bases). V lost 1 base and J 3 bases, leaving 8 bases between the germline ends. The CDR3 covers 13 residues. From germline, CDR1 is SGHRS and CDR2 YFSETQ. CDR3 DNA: TGCGCCAGCAGCTTGACCAGGGACTACGAGCAGTACTTC. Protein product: CASSLTRDYEQYF.

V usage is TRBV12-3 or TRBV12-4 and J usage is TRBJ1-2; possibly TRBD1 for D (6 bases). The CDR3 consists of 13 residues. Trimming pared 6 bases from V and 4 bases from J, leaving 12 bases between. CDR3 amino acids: CASRGDTAYGYTF. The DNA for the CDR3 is TGTGCCAGCAGGGGGGACACGGCCTATGGCTACACCTTC.

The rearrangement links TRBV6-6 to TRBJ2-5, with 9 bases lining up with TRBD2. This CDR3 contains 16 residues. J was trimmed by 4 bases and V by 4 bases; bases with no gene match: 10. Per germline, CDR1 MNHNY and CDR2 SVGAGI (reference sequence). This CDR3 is CASSFFAGGPGETQYF. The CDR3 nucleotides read TGTGCCAGCAGTTTTTTTGCGGGGGGGCCTGGAGAGACCCAGTACTTC.

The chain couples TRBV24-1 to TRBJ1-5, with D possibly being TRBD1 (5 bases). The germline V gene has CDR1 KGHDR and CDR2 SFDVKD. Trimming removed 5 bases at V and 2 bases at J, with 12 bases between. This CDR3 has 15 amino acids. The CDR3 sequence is CATSAAGFGNQPQHF. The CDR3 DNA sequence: TGTGCCACCAGTGCGGCAGGGTTCGGCAATCAGCCCCAGCATTTT.

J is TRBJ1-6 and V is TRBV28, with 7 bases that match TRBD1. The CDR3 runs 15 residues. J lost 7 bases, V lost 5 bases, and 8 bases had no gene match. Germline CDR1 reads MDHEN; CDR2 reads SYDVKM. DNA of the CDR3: TGTGCCAGCAGTCCCCCCCCGACAGGGAATTCACCCCTCCACTTT. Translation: CASSPPPTGNSPLHF.

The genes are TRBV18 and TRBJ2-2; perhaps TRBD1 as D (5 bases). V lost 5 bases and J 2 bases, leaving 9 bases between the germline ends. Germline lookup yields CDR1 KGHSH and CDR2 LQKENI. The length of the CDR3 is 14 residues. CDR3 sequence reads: CASSSDTNTGELFF. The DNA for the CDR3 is TGTGCCAGCTCATCGGACACAAACACCGGGGAGCTGTTTTTT.

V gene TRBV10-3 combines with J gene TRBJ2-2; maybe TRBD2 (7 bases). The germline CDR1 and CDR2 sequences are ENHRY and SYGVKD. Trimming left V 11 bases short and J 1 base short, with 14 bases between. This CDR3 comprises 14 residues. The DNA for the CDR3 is TGTGCCGCTAACGGGGGGCAGAACACCGGGGAGCTGTTTTTT. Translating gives CAANGGQNTGELFF.

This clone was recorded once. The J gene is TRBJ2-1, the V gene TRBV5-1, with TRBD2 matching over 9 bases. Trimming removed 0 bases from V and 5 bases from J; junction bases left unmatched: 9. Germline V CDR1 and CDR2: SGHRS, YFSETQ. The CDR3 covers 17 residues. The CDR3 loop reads CASSLEGSGGVNNEQFF. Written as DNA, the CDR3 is TGCGCCAGCAGCTTGGAGGGTAGCGGGGGCGTTAACAATGAGCAGTTCTTC.

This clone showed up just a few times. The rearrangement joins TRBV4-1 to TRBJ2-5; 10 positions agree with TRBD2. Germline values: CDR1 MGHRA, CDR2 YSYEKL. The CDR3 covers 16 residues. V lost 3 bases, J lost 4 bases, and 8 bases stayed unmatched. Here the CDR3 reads CASSHTTSGDRETQYF. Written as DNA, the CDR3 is TGCGCCAGCAGCCATACCACTAGCGGGGATAGAGAGACCCAGTACTTC.